The 11 T cell receptor beta chains reported below all come from one sample, sequenced in a study of blood T cell repertoires in COVID-19. The repertoire was sequenced with immunoSEQ multiplex PCR; TCRdb's copy has only in-frame clones and lacks some. The repertoire holds just over 350,000 clones, with 87% as singletons. The sample was PBMCs or T cells enriched from blood (not recorded which). These receptors all come from a woman aged 25-40 years who had recovered from COVID-19.

This clone was seen once. This chain joins TRBV30 and TRBJ2-5; 7 bases fit TRBD2. CDR1 and CDR2 (germline): GTSNPN, SVGIG (reference sequence). This CDR3 contains 16 residues. V lost 0 bases, J lost 5 bases, and 12 bases stayed unmatched. The CDR3 nucleotides read TGTGCCTGGAGTGTAGGGAGGGTAGGGGCGCGGGAGACCCAGTACTTC. Translating gives CAWSVGRVGARETQYF.

The rearrangement uses TRBV7-9 and TRBJ1-1, with D uncertain. Germline CDR1 is SEHNR and CDR2 is FQNEAQ (reference sequence). V shed 2 bases and J shed 11 bases, with 12 bases lying between them. The CDR3 sequence is 12 residues long. The CDR3 region has the DNA TGTGCCAGCAGCTTAATTGGGAGGGCTGCTTTCTTT. Translating gives CASSLIGRAAFF. Full variable domain (outside the CDR3, taken from reference TRBV7-9 and TRBJ1-1): DTGVSQNPRHKITKRGQNVTFRCDPISEHNRLYWYRQTLGQGPEFLTYFQNEAQLEKSRLLSDRFSAERPKGSFSTLEIQRTEQGDSAMYLCASSLIGRAAFFGQGTRLTVV.

The chain has TRBV5-5 and TRBJ1-2, with 8 bases that match TRBD1. The CDR3 spans 20 residues. Trimming at V came to 3 bases and at J to 7 bases, leaving 26 bases not matched to a gene. Germline-derived CDR1 and CDR2 are SGHKS and YYEKEE (reference sequence). In DNA form, the CDR3 reads TGTGCCAGCAGCTCCATCCCTGGTGGGCAGGGGGCTCTAGTCTCAGGTGGCTACACCTTC. Its translation is CASSSIPGGQGALVSGGYTF.

The rearrangement uses TRBV15 and TRBJ2-7; TRBD1 might be the D (6 bases). Trimming took off 3 bases at V and 4 bases at J, with 22 bases between the two ends. This CDR3 has 17 amino acids. Germline lookup yields CDR1 LNHNV and CDR2 YYDKDF (reference sequence). DNA of the CDR3: TGTGCCACCAGCAGCTCATCGACAGGACCGCTCGAATACGAGCAGTACTTC. This gives the protein CATSSSSTGPLEYEQYF.

CDR3 region: CASSFFLTGGGREQYF. CDR3 nucleotides: TGTGCCAGCAGCTTTTTCCTAACAGGGGGCGGACGCGAGCAGTACTTC. The rearrangement joins TRBV7-9 to TRBJ2-7; 9 bases match TRBD1. After removal of 3 bases from V and 6 bases from J, the junction contained 12 bases not matched to a gene. The CDR3 totals 16 residues. Germline values: CDR1 SEHNR, CDR2 FQNEAQ (reference sequence). Using reference TRBV7-9 and TRBJ2-7 for the parts outside the CDR3, the full variable domain is DTGVSQNPRHKITKRGQNVTFRCDPISEHNRLYWYRQTLGQGPEFLTYFQNEAQLEKSRLLSDRFSAERPKGSFSTLEIQRTEQGDSAMYLCASSFFLTGGGREQYFGPGTRLTVT.

The gene calls are TRBV3-1 (or the pseudogene TRBV3-2) and TRBJ2-2; TRBD2 agrees at 13 bases. This CDR3 contains 17 residues. The germline V gene encodes CDR1 LGHDT and CDR2 YNNKEL (reference sequence). With V trimmed by 3 bases and J by 6 bases, 7 bases remained unmatched. CDR3 protein: CASSQDRLAGGSGELFF. CDR3 nucleotide sequence: TGTGCCAGCAGCCAGGATAGACTAGCGGGAGGCTCCGGGGAGCTGTTTTTT.

CDR3: CASSKSGFADTQYF. Here the CDR3 DNA reads TGTGCCAGCAGCAAATCAGGGTTTGCAGATACGCAGTATTTT. This sequence joins TRBV7-6 and TRBJ2-3; a weak D match, TRBD1 (5 bases). CDR1 and CDR2 from the germline V gene are SGHVS and FNYEAQ. V was pared by 5 bases and J by 4 bases, with 13 bases between. CDR3 length: 14 residues.

The chain recombines TRBV5-1 with TRBJ1-2, with TRBD1 as a possible D gene (5 bases). The CDR3 contains 14 residues. Trimming pared 0 bases from V and 3 bases from J, leaving 9 bases between. Germline CDR1 SGHRS, CDR2 YFSETQ. CDR3 bases: TGCGCCAGCAGCTTGGCATCGGGGGACTATGGCTACACCTTC. Its protein is CASSLASGDYGYTF. The entire variable domain, with the rest obtained from reference TRBV5-1 and TRBJ1-2, is as follows: KAGVTQTPRYLIKTRGQQVTLSCSPISGHRSVSWYQQTPGQGLQFLFEYFSETQRNKGNFPGRFSGRQFSNSRSEMNVSTLELGDSALYLCASSLASGDYGYTFGSGTRLTVV.

The chain carries TRBV28 and TRBJ2-7; tentatively, D is TRBD1 (5 bases). V lost 4 bases, J lost 2 bases, and 15 bases lay in between. The CDR3 runs 15 residues. Germline-derived CDR1 and CDR2 are MDHEN and SYDVKM. CDR3 sequence: CASSSSRDKPYEQYF. CDR3 DNA: TGTGCCAGCAGTTCATCCAGGGATAAGCCCTACGAGCAGTACTTC.

V usage is TRBV9 and J usage is TRBJ2-1, with D perhaps TRBD2 (6 bases). CDR1 and CDR2 from the germline V gene are SGDLS and YYNGEE. The CDR3 totals 13 residues. V was pared by 2 bases and J by 6 bases, with 9 bases between. This chain's CDR3 is CASSVGGPNEQFF. In DNA form, the CDR3 reads TGTGCCAGCAGCGTGGGAGGTCCCAATGAGCAGTTCTTC.

V gene TRBV12-3 or TRBV12-4 combines with J gene TRBJ2-7; no clear D gene. Trimming left V 4 bases short and J 6 bases short, with 13 bases between. The CDR3 has 13 residues. CDR3 sequence: CASSYGLVGEQYF. Here the CDR3 DNA reads TGTGCCAGCAGTTACGGCCTAGTGGGCGAGCAGTACTTC.